This T cell receptor beta chain was found in a study of blood T cell repertoires in COVID-19. Looking at the study overall: COVID-19 samples, acute and convalescent, were from the United States, Italy and Spain. Nucleic acid was either cDNA or gDNA, and it came from T cells, B-cell-depleted T cells, or PBMCs.

Trimming removed 4 bases from V and 10 bases from J; junction bases left unmatched: 18. There are 17 residues in the CDR3. Germline assignment: CDR1 LNHDA and CDR2 SQIVND (reference sequence). Authors' data handling: Reference gene primer amplification gave nucleated cell count estimates. Clones were sequenced by immunoSEQ multiplex PCR, and TCRdb holds only the in-frame ones, with some missing. That table is the source of V, J and clone size, and D and trimming were worked out from the DNA. The table records approximately 270,000 clones, approximately 85% of them present only once. The V and J genes are TRBV19 and TRBJ2-2; 7 nucleotides line up with TRBD2. Material for sequencing was peripheral blood. This TCR came from a woman aged 70 to 79 with acute or convalescent COVID-19. CDR3 amino acids: CASSRARGVAGDPELFF. CDR3 bases: TGTGCCAGTAGTAGGGCCCGAGGGGTGGCGGGAGACCCGGAGCTGTTTTTT.